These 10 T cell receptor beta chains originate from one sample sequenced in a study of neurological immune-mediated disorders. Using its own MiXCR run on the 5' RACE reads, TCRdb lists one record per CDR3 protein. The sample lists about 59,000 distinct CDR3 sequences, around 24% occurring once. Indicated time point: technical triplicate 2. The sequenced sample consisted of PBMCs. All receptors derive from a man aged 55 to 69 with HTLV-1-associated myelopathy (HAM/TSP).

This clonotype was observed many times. CDR3 in amino acids: CATSSERGFSSYEQYF. The CDR3 region has the DNA TGTGCCACCAGCAGCGAGAGGGGGTTTAGCTCCTACGAGCAGTACTTC. The chain carries TRBV15 and TRBJ2-7; TRBD1 might be the D (6 bases). With 3 bases removed from V and 0 bases from J, the gap between germline ends came to 15 bases. The CDR3 runs to 16 residues. The germline V gene has CDR1 LNHNV and CDR2 YYDKDF (reference sequence).

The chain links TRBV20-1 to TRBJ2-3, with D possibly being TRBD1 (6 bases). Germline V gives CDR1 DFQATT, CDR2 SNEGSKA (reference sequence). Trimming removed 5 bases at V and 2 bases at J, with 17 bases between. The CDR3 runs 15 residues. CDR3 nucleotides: TGCAGTGCTGCCCGTGAGGGGGAAGACACAGATACGCAGTATTTT. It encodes CSAAREGEDTDTQYF.

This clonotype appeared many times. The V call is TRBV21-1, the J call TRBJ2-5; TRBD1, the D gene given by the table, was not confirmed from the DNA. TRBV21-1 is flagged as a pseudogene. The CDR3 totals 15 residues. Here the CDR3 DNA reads TGTGCCAGCAGGAGAAGGACAGGGGGTCGGGAGACCCAGTACTTC. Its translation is CASRRRTGGRETQYF.

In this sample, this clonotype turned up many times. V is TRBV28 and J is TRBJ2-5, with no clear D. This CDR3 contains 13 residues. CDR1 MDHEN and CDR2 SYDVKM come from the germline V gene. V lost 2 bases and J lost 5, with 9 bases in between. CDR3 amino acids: CASSLGFGETQYF. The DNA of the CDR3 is TGTGCCAGCAGTTTAGGCTTCGGGGAGACCCAGTACTTC.

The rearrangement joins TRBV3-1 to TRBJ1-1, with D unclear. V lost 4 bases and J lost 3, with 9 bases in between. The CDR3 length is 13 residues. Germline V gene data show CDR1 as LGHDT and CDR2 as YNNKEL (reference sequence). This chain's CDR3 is CASSRNGYTEAFF. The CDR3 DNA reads TGTGCCAGCAGCCGGAACGGGTACACTGAAGCTTTCTTT.

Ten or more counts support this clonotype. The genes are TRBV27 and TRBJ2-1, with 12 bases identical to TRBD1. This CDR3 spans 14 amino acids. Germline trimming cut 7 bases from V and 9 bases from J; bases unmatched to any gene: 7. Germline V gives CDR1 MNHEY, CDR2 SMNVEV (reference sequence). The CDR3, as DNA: TGTGCCAGCAAGTGGGACAGGGGGCGCGGTGAGCAGTTCTTC. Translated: CASKWDRGRGEQFF.

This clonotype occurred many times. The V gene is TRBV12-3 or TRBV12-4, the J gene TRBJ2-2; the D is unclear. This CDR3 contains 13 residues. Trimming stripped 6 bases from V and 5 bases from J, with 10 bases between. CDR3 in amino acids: CASRGFATGELFF. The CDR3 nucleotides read TGTGCCAGCAGGGGTTTTGCAACCGGGGAGCTGTTTTTT.

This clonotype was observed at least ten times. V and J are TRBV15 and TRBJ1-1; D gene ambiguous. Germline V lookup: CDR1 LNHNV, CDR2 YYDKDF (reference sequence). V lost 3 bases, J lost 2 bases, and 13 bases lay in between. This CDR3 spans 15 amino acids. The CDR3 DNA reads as TGTGCCACCAGCAGGGACCCTTCCCTTAACACTGAAGCTTTCTTT. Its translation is CATSRDPSLNTEAFF.

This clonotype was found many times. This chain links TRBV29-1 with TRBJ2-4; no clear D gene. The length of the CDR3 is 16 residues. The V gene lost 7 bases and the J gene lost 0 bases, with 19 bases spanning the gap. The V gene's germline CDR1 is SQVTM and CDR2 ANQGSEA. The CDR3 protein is CSASGSNHLAKNIQYF. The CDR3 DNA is TGCAGCGCTTCGGGTAGCAACCACCTAGCCAAAAACATTCAGTACTTC. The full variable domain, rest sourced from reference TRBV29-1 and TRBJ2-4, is SAVISQKPSRDICQRGTSLTIQCQVDSQVTMMFWYRQQPGQSLTLIATANQGSEATYESGFVIDKFPISRPNLTFSTLTVSNMSPEDSSIYLCSASGSNHLAKNIQYFGAGTRLSVL.

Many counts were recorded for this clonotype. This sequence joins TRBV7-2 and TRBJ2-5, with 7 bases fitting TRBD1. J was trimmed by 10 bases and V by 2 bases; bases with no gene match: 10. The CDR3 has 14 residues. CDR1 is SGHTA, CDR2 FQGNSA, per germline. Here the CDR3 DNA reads TGTGCCAGCAGCTTATCCGAGGGGACAGTAGTCCAGTACTTC. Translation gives CASSLSEGTVVQYF.